A selection of T cell receptor beta chains follows, all from one sample in a study of T cell changes during pregnancy in multiple sclerosis. Generated by immunoSEQ multiplex PCR, the TCRdb table keeps only in-frame clones and is missing some. The table has approximately 48,000 clones, 94% seen once; the top ten hold less than 5.5%. Source: CD8+ T cells from peripheral blood mononuclear cells, taken before pregnancy. The receptors derive from a female donor with multiple sclerosis, enrolled in a pregnancy study. Each CDR3 is given with its conserved first and last residue. The order of the fields is J gene, D gene, V gene, clone size, CDR3 protein, CDR3 DNA. A D gene is named only where the DNA matches it firmly. Expanded clones get a size class; other rows say once, few or many, or leave the size out.

J gene: TRBJ2-7; D gene: TRBD2; V gene: TRBV5-1; clone size: -; CDR3 protein: CASSLVVAGGDALEYF; CDR3 DNA: TGCGCCAGCAGCTTGGTTGTAGCGGGAGGGGATGCCCTGGAGTACTTC
J gene: TRBJ1-5; D gene: TRBD1; V gene: TRBV27; clone size: -; CDR3 protein: CASSPGTGNQPQHF; CDR3 DNA: TGTGCCAGCAGTCCGGGGACAGGGAACCAGCCCCAGCATTTT
J gene: TRBJ2-3; D gene: TRBD2; V gene: TRBV9; clone size: -; CDR3 protein: CASSVETSGTFTGTQYF; CDR3 DNA: TGTGCCAGCAGCGTAGAAACTAGCGGGACCTTCACGGGTACGCAGTATTTT
J gene: TRBJ1-1; D gene: TRBD1; V gene: TRBV12-5; clone size: -; CDR3 protein: CASGFQGANTEAFF; CDR3 DNA: TGTGCTAGTGGTTTTCAGGGGGCGAATACTGAAGCTTTCTTT
J gene: TRBJ2-5; D gene: TRBD2; V gene: TRBV7-3; clone size: -; CDR3 protein: CASSSGGGAQETQYF; CDR3 DNA: TGTGCCAGCAGCTCGGGCGGGGGTGCCCAAGAGACCCAGTACTTC
J gene: TRBJ1-5; D gene: TRBD1; V gene: TRBV7-9; clone size: -; CDR3 protein: CASSASDRSNQPQHF; CDR3 DNA: TGTGCCAGCAGCGCATCGGACAGGAGCAATCAGCCCCAGCATTTT
J gene: TRBJ2-7; D gene: TRBD2; V gene: TRBV4-1; clone size: -; CDR3 protein: CASSQGLGGTYEQYF; CDR3 DNA: TGCGCCAGCAGCCAAGGATTGGGGGGGACTTACGAGCAGTACTTC
J gene: TRBJ1-5; D gene: -; V gene: TRBV28; clone size: -; CDR3 protein: CASRGRGWDQPQHF; CDR3 DNA: TGTGCCAGCAGAGGTAGGGGGTGGGATCAGCCCCAGCATTTT
J gene: TRBJ1-4; D gene: -; V gene: TRBV9; clone size: -; CDR3 protein: CASSVTPSKRLFF; CDR3 DNA: TGTGCCAGCAGCGTAACCCCAAGTAAGCGACTGTTTTTT
J gene: TRBJ2-7; D gene: -; V gene: TRBV7-9; clone size: -; CDR3 protein: CASSLALAEDYEQYF; CDR3 DNA: TGTGCCAGCAGCTTAGCATTAGCGGAAGACTACGAGCAGTACTTC
J gene: TRBJ2-7; D gene: TRBD2; V gene: TRBV4-1; clone size: -; CDR3 protein: CASSPTTSSYEQYF; CDR3 DNA: TGCGCCAGCAGCCCCACGACTAGCTCGTACGAGCAGTACTTC
J gene: TRBJ2-7; D gene: -; V gene: TRBV5-4; clone size: -; CDR3 protein: CASSLLAAHYEQYF; CDR3 DNA: TGTGCCAGCAGCCTGTTAGCTGCACACTACGAGCAGTACTTC
J gene: TRBJ1-2; D gene: -; V gene: TRBV30; clone size: -; CDR3 protein: CAWWGGRGYTF; CDR3 DNA: TGTGCCTGGTGGGGGGGCAGGGGCTACACCTTC
J gene: TRBJ2-1; D gene: TRBD1; V gene: TRBV28; clone size: -; CDR3 protein: CASSLLGGANEQFF; CDR3 DNA: TGTGCCAGCAGTTTATTAGGGGGCGCCAATGAGCAGTTCTTC
J gene: TRBJ2-7; D gene: -; V gene: TRBV2; clone size: -; CDR3 protein: CASSEPQESYEQYF; CDR3 DNA: TGTGCCAGCAGTGAACCACAGGAATCCTACGAGCAGTACTTC
J gene: TRBJ2-1; D gene: TRBD2; V gene: TRBV30; clone size: -; CDR3 protein: CAWSSLLTSGAYNEQFF; CDR3 DNA: TGTGCCTGGAGTAGCCTCTTGACTAGCGGAGCCTACAATGAGCAGTTCTTC
J gene: TRBJ1-2; D gene: -; V gene: TRBV5-4; clone size: -; CDR3 protein: CASRLRGGDNYGYTF; CDR3 DNA: TGTGCCAGCAGATTAAGGGGGGGGGATAACTATGGCTACACCTTC
J gene: TRBJ2-7; D gene: TRBD1; V gene: TRBV27; clone size: -; CDR3 protein: CASSLSSPGQGKSYEQYF; CDR3 DNA: TGTGCCAGCAGTTTATCTAGCCCGGGACAGGGTAAATCCTACGAGCAGTACTTC
J gene: TRBJ2-6; D gene: -; V gene: TRBV4-1; clone size: -; CDR3 protein: CASSQPTGSGANVLTF; CDR3 DNA: TGCGCCAGCAGCCAACCCACAGGGTCTGGGGCCAACGTCCTGACTTTC
J gene: TRBJ2-3; D gene: -; V gene: TRBV4-1; clone size: -; CDR3 protein: CASSQGTGRTDTQYF; CDR3 DNA: TGCGCCAGCAGCCAAGGAACAGGGCGCACAGATACGCAGTATTTT
J gene: TRBJ2-7; D gene: -; V gene: TRBV6-5; clone size: -; CDR3 protein: CASSKGVEQYF; CDR3 DNA: TGTGCCAGCAGTAAGGGGGTGGAGCAGTACTTC
J gene: TRBJ2-7; D gene: TRBD2; V gene: TRBV2; clone size: -; CDR3 protein: CASSEWSGRGGYEQYF; CDR3 DNA: TGTGCCAGCAGTGAATGGAGCGGGAGGGGGGGATACGAGCAGTACTTC
J gene: TRBJ2-2; D gene: -; V gene: TRBV30; clone size: -; CDR3 protein: CAWSAWLTGELFF; CDR3 DNA: TGTGCCTGGAGTGCGTGGCTCACCGGGGAGCTGTTTTTT
J gene: TRBJ2-1; D gene: -; V gene: TRBV30; clone size: -; CDR3 protein: CAWSVSYNEQFF; CDR3 DNA: TGTGCCTGGAGTGTCAGCTACAATGAGCAGTTCTTC
J gene: TRBJ2-7; D gene: TRBD1; V gene: TRBV6-1; clone size: -; CDR3 protein: CASSLRDSSYEQYF; CDR3 DNA: TGTGCCAGCAGTCTCCGGGACAGCTCCTACGAGCAGTACTTC
J gene: TRBJ1-2; D gene: TRBD1; V gene: TRBV5-1; clone size: once; CDR3 protein: CASSLGAGTVNGYTF; CDR3 DNA: TGCGCCAGCAGCTTGGGGGCCGGGACAGTTAATGGCTACACCTTC
J gene: TRBJ2-7; D gene: TRBD1; V gene: TRBV27; clone size: -; CDR3 protein: CASSLHPGQGPHEQYF; CDR3 DNA: TGTGCCAGCAGTTTACACCCGGGACAGGGGCCCCACGAGCAGTACTTC
J gene: TRBJ2-4; D gene: TRBD1; V gene: TRBV27; clone size: -; CDR3 protein: CASHMDRGLNIQYF; CDR3 DNA: TGTGCCAGTCATATGGACAGGGGGCTAAACATTCAGTACTTC
J gene: TRBJ2-1; D gene: -; V gene: TRBV29-1; clone size: once; CDR3 protein: CSVVGQLGDYNEQFF; CDR3 DNA: TGCAGCGTGGTGGGGCAGTTAGGCGACTACAATGAGCAGTTCTTC
J gene: TRBJ2-1; D gene: -; V gene: TRBV2; clone size: -; CDR3 protein: CASREALDNEQFF; CDR3 DNA: TGTGCCAGCAGAGAGGCTTTGGACAATGAGCAGTTCTTC
J gene: TRBJ1-3; D gene: TRBD1; V gene: TRBV29-1; clone size: -; CDR3 protein: CSVHARDSGSGNTIYF; CDR3 DNA: TGCAGCGTTCACGCCCGGGACAGCGGCTCTGGAAACACCATATATTTT
J gene: TRBJ1-1; D gene: -; V gene: TRBV6-5; clone size: -; CDR3 protein: CASSYGGVNTEAFF; CDR3 DNA: TGTGCCAGCAGTTACGGAGGGGTGAACACTGAAGCTTTCTTT
J gene: TRBJ2-7; D gene: -; V gene: TRBV4-2; clone size: once; CDR3 protein: CASSQDPSSYEQYF; CDR3 DNA: TGTGCCAGCAGCCAAGATCCCTCCAGCTACGAGCAGTACTTC
J gene: TRBJ1-2; D gene: TRBD1; V gene: TRBV2; clone size: -; CDR3 protein: CASWDRGYEPYGYTF; CDR3 DNA: TGTGCCAGCTGGGACAGGGGATATGAGCCTTATGGCTACACCTTC
J gene: TRBJ1-3; D gene: -; V gene: TRBV19; clone size: -; CDR3 protein: CASSPTSGSSGNTIYF; CDR3 DNA: TGTGCCAGTAGTCCTACCTCCGGGAGCTCTGGAAACACCATATATTTT
J gene: TRBJ2-2; D gene: TRBD1; V gene: TRBV27; clone size: once; CDR3 protein: CASRLRGLGAGELFF; CDR3 DNA: TGTGCCAGCAGGTTGAGGGGGCTTGGGGCCGGGGAGCTGTTTTTT
J gene: TRBJ2-7; D gene: TRBD2; V gene: TRBV19; clone size: -; CDR3 protein: CASTDSGKNEQYF; CDR3 DNA: TGTGCCAGTACAGATAGCGGGAAAAACGAGCAGTACTTC
J gene: TRBJ2-1; D gene: -; V gene: TRBV5-1; clone size: -; CDR3 protein: CASSLHRSSGNEQFF; CDR3 DNA: TGCGCCAGCAGCTTGCACAGGTCGTCCGGCAATGAGCAGTTCTTC
J gene: TRBJ2-2; D gene: -; V gene: TRBV9; clone size: -; CDR3 protein: CASSADNPGELFF; CDR3 DNA: TGTGCCAGCAGCGCGGACAACCCCGGGGAGCTGTTTTTT
J gene: TRBJ2-1; D gene: -; V gene: TRBV9; clone size: once; CDR3 protein: CASSSPPGENNEQFF; CDR3 DNA: TGTGCCAGCAGCTCGCCGCCGGGAGAGAACAATGAGCAGTTCTTC
J gene: TRBJ2-7; D gene: -; V gene: TRBV30; clone size: -; CDR3 protein: CAWSVTRAYEQYF; CDR3 DNA: TGTGCCTGGAGTGTAACGCGAGCCTACGAGCAGTACTTC
J gene: TRBJ2-2; D gene: TRBD2; V gene: TRBV9; clone size: -; CDR3 protein: CASSVSGSPNTITGELFF; CDR3 DNA: TGTGCCAGCAGCGTAAGCGGGAGTCCGAACACGATTACCGGGGAGCTGTTTTTT
J gene: TRBJ1-5; D gene: TRBD1; V gene: TRBV9; clone size: few; CDR3 protein: CASSPGGPGEPQHF; CDR3 DNA: TGTGCCAGCAGCCCAGGGGGGCCGGGGGAGCCCCAGCATTTT
J gene: TRBJ2-7; D gene: TRBD2; V gene: TRBV11-2; clone size: -; CDR3 protein: CASSLSSGRGKEQYF; CDR3 DNA: TGTGCCAGCAGCTTGTCCAGCGGGAGAGGAAAAGAGCAGTACTTC
J gene: TRBJ1-3; D gene: TRBD1; V gene: TRBV10-2; clone size: -; CDR3 protein: CASRAGQGRNTIYF; CDR3 DNA: TGCGCCAGCAGGGCGGGACAGGGAAGAAACACCATATATTTT
J gene: TRBJ1-1; D gene: -; V gene: TRBV19; clone size: -; CDR3 protein: CASSFAENTEAFF; CDR3 DNA: TGTGCCAGTAGTTTCGCGGAGAACACTGAAGCTTTCTTT
J gene: TRBJ2-4; D gene: -; V gene: TRBV6-5; clone size: -; CDR3 protein: CASSYSGARAKNIQYF; CDR3 DNA: TGTGCCAGCAGTTACTCGGGGGCGCGAGCCAAAAACATTCAGTACTTC
J gene: TRBJ2-1; D gene: -; V gene: TRBV28; clone size: -; CDR3 protein: CASSSLEVEQFF; CDR3 DNA: TGTGCCAGCAGTAGTCTAGAGGTTGAGCAGTTCTTC